This TCR beta chain was profiled in a study of blood T cell repertoires in COVID-19. The CDR3 covers 17 residues. Unmatched junction bases numbered 12, after V lost 5 bases and J lost 4 bases. CDR1 is MNHNY and CDR2 is SVGAGI in the germline V gene (reference sequence). Libraries were prepared by immunoSEQ multiplex PCR; TCRdb keeps only in-frame clonotypes and omits some of them. The sample includes some 130,000 clones, approximately 74% of them seen just once. The chain joins TRBV6-6 to TRBJ2-2, with 8 bases matching TRBD1. What was sequenced was peripheral blood. The clonotype was recovered from a woman aged 70-85 years with acute or convalescent COVID-19. The CDR3 DNA reads TGTGCCAGCAGTCTCTTGGGGACAGGCCAAACCACCGGGGAGCTGTTTTTT. This sequence encodes CASSLLGTGQTTGELFF.